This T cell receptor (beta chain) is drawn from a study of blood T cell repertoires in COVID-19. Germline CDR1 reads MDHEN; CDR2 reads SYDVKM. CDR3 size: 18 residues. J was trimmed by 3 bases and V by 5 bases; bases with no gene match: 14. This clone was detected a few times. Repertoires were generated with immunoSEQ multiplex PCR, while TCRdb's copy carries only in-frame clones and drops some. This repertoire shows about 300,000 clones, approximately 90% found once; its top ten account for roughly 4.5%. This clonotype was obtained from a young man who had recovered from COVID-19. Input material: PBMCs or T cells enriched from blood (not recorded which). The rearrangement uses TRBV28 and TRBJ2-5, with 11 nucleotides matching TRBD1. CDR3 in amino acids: CASSPPVLRTGGKETQYF. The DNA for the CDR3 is TGTGCCAGCAGTCCTCCCGTTCTGAGGACAGGGGGCAAAGAGACCCAGTACTTC.